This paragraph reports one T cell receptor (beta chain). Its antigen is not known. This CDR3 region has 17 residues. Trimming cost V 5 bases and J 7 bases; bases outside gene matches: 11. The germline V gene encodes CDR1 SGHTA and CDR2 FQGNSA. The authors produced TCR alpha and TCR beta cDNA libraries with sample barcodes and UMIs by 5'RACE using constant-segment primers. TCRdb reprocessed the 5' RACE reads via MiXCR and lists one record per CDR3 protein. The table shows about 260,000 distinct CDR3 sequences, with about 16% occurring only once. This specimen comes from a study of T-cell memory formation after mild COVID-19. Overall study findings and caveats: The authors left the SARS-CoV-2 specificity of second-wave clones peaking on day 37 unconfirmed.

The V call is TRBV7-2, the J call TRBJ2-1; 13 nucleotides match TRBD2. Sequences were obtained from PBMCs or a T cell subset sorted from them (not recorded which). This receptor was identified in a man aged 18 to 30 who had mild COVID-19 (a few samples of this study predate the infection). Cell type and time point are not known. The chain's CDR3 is CASSTETGTSGINEQFF. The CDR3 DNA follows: TGTGCCAGCAGCACCGAGACAGGGACTAGCGGGATTAATGAGCAGTTCTTC. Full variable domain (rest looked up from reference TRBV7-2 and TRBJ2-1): GAGVSQSPSNKVTEKGKDVELRCDPISGHTALYWYRQSLGQGLEFLIYFQGNSAPDKSGLPSDRFSAERTGGSVSTLTIQRTQQEDSAVYLCASSTETGTSGINEQFFGPGTRLTVL.